The rows below give T cell receptor beta chains drawn from one sample of a study of response to subunit inactivated influenza vaccine. TCRdb reprocessed the RT-PCR reads via MiXCR and lists one record per CDR3 protein. The table lists 280,000 or so distinct CDR3 sequences, 21% of them singletons, with roughly 10% in the top ten. Sequenced here: PBMCs from blood, sampled less than 22 months after vaccination. The receptors here all came from a man aged 50-75 years who received an inactivated influenza vaccine. Each CDR3 is given with its conserved first and last residue. D genes are given only for firm matches. Size tells how often a clone was seen (once, few, many) or the class of an expanded clone, and some rows leave it out.

>-|TRBJ2-6|few|TRBV5-5
CASSLEQLSSGANVLTF
TGTGCCAGCAGCTTGGAACAGCTCAGCTCTGGGGCCAACGTCCTGACTTTC
>-|TRBJ2-7|few|TRBV19
CASSISRSSYEQYF
TGTGCCAGTAGTATATCGCGAAGCTCCTACGAGCAGTACTTC
>-|TRBJ2-1|few|TRBV7-2
CASTLIGTEQFF
TGTGCCAGCACACTAATAGGGACAGAGCAGTTCTTC
>TRBD2|TRBJ2-3|few|TRBV20-1
CSASATLAGGPDTQYF
TGCAGTGCTAGTGCAACCCTAGCGGGAGGACCAGATACGCAGTATTTT
>-|TRBJ1-2|many|TRBV6-5
CASSYSFPGAPPGYTF
TGTGCCAGCAGTTACTCTTTCCCAGGGGCGCCGCCTGGCTACACCTTC
>TRBD1|TRBJ2-1|-|TRBV10-3
CAISESKNRGSYNEQFF
TGTGCCATCAGTGAGTCGAAGAACAGGGGGTCCTACAATGAGCAGTTCTTC
>TRBD1|TRBJ1-6|few|TRBV2
CASSDWGQQYFNSPLHF
TGTGCCAGCAGTGATTGGGGACAGCAATACTTTAATTCACCCCTCCACTTT
>TRBD2|TRBJ2-1|-|TRBV10-3
CAITAGTSGGRSSYNEQFF
TGTGCCATCACCGCCGGTACTAGCGGGGGACGGAGCTCCTACAATGAGCAGTTCTTC
>-|TRBJ2-3|few|TRBV20-1
CSAGPGTDTQYF
TGCAGTGCTGGACCTGGCACAGATACGCAGTATTTT
>-|TRBJ2-5|few|TRBV20-1
CSATDFSERETQYF
TGCAGTGCTACAGATTTTAGTGAGAGAGAGACCCAGTACTTC
>-|TRBJ1-1|-|TRBV2
CARSEAPLPRTSEAFF
TGTGCCAGGAGTGAAGCGCCCTTGCCGAGGACATCTGAAGCTTTCTTT
>-|TRBJ2-1|once|TRBV12-3/TRBV12-4
CASSLGPGPYNEQFF
TGTGCCAGCAGTTTAGGCCCCGGCCCCTACAATGAGCAGTTCTTC
>-|TRBJ1-4|-|TRBV10-3
CAISESKFSEKLFF
TGTGCCATCAGTGAGTCGAAGTTTTCTGAAAAACTGTTTTTT
>-|TRBJ1-2|few|TRBV4-3
CASSQDTAGRSYGYTF
TGCGCCAGCAGCCAAGATACCGCGGGACGGAGCTATGGCTATACTTTC
>-|TRBJ2-3|-|TRBV15
CATSRAEPLRVTQYF
TGTGCCACCAGCAGAGCCGAGCCCCTCCGGGTTACGCAGTATTTT
>TRBD2|TRBJ2-5|few|TRBV6-2/TRBV6-3
CASRESGSVQETQYF
TGTGCCAGCAGGGAAAGCGGGAGTGTCCAAGAGACCCAGTACTTC
>-|TRBJ1-5|few|TRBV25-1
CASSEYRVYQPQHF
TGTGCCAGCAGTGAATACCGGGTCTATCAGCCCCAGCATTTT
>-|TRBJ2-3|-|TRBV7-9
CASSLVGGAGDTQYF
TGTGCCAGCAGCTTAGTTGGTGGCGCGGGGGATACGCAGTATTTT
>-|TRBJ2-3|few|TRBV10-3
CAVSRDPSTDTQYF
TGTGCCGTCTCCCGGGACCCAAGCACAGATACGCAGTATTTT
>-|TRBJ2-1|-|TRBV12-3/TRBV12-4
CASRPGVNEQFF
TGTGCCAGCAGACCTGGGGTCAATGAGCAGTTCTTC
>-|TRBJ1-5|few|TRBV10-2
CASKIGQGGNQPQHF
TGCGCCAGCAAGATAGGGCAGGGTGGCAATCAGCCCCAGCATTTT
>-|TRBJ2-7|-|TRBV6-5
CASRTTTYEQYF
TGTGCCAGCAGGACAACCACCTACGAGCAGTACTTC
>-|TRBJ1-5|few|TRBV20-1
CSARGQYSNQPQHF
TGCAGTGCTAGAGGACAGTATAGCAATCAGCCCCAGCATTTT
>-|TRBJ2-5|-|TRBV2
CASSYRETQYF
TGTGCCAGCAGTTACAGGGAGACCCAGTACTTC
>TRBD2|TRBJ2-4|-|TRBV12-3/TRBV12-4
CASSLGSGGANIQYF
TGTGCCAGCAGTTTAGGATCGGGGGGTGCAAACATTCAGTACTTC
>-|TRBJ1-4|few|TRBV19
CASRNTWSTNEKLFF
TGTGCCAGTAGAAACACTTGGTCAACTAATGAAAAACTGTTTTTT
>-|TRBJ2-7|few|TRBV4-3
CASSQDGQNFYEQYF
TGCGCCAGCAGCCAAGACGGCCAGAACTTCTACGAGCAGTACTTC
>TRBD2|TRBJ2-7|few|TRBV27
CASSLLTGGALYEQYF
TGTGCCAGCAGTTTATTAACCGGGGGGGCCTTGTACGAGCAGTACTTC
>-|TRBJ1-4|few|TRBV12-3/TRBV12-4
CASSPTIATTTNEKLFF
TGTGCCAGCAGTCCCACTATCGCGACCACAACTAATGAAAAACTGTTTTTT
>-|TRBJ1-2|many|TRBV10-3
CAISESPDLGYTF
TGTGCCATCAGTGAGTCGCCGGATTTGGGCTACACCTTC
>TRBD1|TRBJ1-2|few|TRBV25-1
CASSGGQFLIYGYTF
TGTGCCAGCAGTGGGGGACAGTTCCTTATCTATGGCTACACCTTC
>-|TRBJ1-1|-|TRBV15
CATSRGGRAMNTEAFF
TGTGCCACCAGCAGAGGAGGCAGGGCCATGAACACTGAAGCTTTCTTT
>-|TRBJ2-5|-|TRBV5-4
CASNSGQQETQYF
TGTGCCAGCAACTCAGGCCAGCAGGAGACCCAGTACTTC
>-|TRBJ2-7|few|TRBV4-2
CASSQEGTFGSYEQYF
TGTGCCAGCAGCCAGGAAGGGACATTTGGTTCCTACGAGCAGTACTTC
>-|TRBJ2-1|-|TRBV20-1
CSARSRSDRYNEQFF
TGCAGTGCTAGATCGCGCTCGGACCGCTACAATGAGCAGTTCTTC
>TRBD2|TRBJ2-3|-|TRBV20-1
CSAPVGLAGGSTDTQYF
TGCAGTGCTCCGGTGGGACTAGCGGGGGGGAGCACAGATACGCAGTATTTT
>TRBD1|TRBJ1-1|few|TRBV30
CARRTGTNTEAFF
TGTGCCAGAAGGACAGGGACGAACACTGAAGCTTTCTTT
>TRBD1|TRBJ1-1|-|TRBV19
CASSIYGTGEAFF
TGTGCCAGTAGTATTTATGGGACAGGGGAAGCTTTCTTT
>-|TRBJ1-2|many|TRBV29-1
CSVEQGDGHYGYTF
TGCAGCGTTGAACAAGGCGACGGGCACTATGGCTACACCTTC
>-|TRBJ2-2|-|TRBV11-2
CASSLGVDTGELFF
TGTGCCAGCAGCTTAGGTGTGGACACCGGGGAGCTGTTTTTT
>-|TRBJ2-1|few|TRBV6-2/TRBV6-3
CASTTLAYNEQFF
TGTGCCTCTACCACGCTAGCGTACAATGAGCAGTTCTTC
>-|TRBJ1-1|many|TRBV9
CASSGHLNTEAFF
TGTGCCAGCAGCGGACATCTGAACACTGAAGCTTTCTTT
>-|TRBJ1-2|few|TRBV12-3/TRBV12-4
CASSFPAMYGYTF
TGTGCCAGCAGTTTTCCTGCTATGTATGGCTACACCTTC
>-|TRBJ1-2|-|TRBV5-1
CASAGTGPNYGYTF
TGCGCCAGCGCTGGAACAGGGCCTAACTATGGCTACACCTTC
>TRBD1|TRBJ1-5|few|TRBV6-5
CASSSAGTGNQPQHF
TGTGCCAGCAGTTCAGCCGGGACAGGGAATCAGCCCCAGCATTTT
>-|TRBJ1-5|few|TRBV6-1
CASSVKVYNQPQHF
TGTGCCAGCAGTGTAAAGGTTTACAATCAGCCCCAGCATTTT
>-|TRBJ2-5|few|TRBV2
CASSEFGGQETQYF
TGTGCCAGCAGTGAATTTGGCGGGCAAGAGACCCAGTACTTC
>-|TRBJ1-4|few|TRBV5-4
CASSGGLGTNEKLFF
TGTGCCAGCAGCGGCGGGCTGGGGACTAATGAAAAACTGTTTTTT
>-|TRBJ1-4|-|TRBV4-2
CASSPSGTRNEKLFF
TGTGCCAGCAGCCCTTCCGGGACAAGGAATGAAAAACTGTTTTTT
>-|TRBJ1-6|-|TRBV6-5
CASSYLGSNSPLHF
TGTGCCAGCAGTTACTTAGGCTCCAATTCACCCCTCCACTTT
>-|TRBJ2-1|few|TRBV24-1
CATSMAEGHYNEQFF
TGTGCCACCAGTATGGCCGAGGGGCACTACAATGAGCAGTTCTTC
>TRBD1|TRBJ1-3|-|TRBV28
CASSRDRTSGNTIYF
TGTGCCAGCAGTCGGGACAGGACCTCTGGAAACACCATATATTTT